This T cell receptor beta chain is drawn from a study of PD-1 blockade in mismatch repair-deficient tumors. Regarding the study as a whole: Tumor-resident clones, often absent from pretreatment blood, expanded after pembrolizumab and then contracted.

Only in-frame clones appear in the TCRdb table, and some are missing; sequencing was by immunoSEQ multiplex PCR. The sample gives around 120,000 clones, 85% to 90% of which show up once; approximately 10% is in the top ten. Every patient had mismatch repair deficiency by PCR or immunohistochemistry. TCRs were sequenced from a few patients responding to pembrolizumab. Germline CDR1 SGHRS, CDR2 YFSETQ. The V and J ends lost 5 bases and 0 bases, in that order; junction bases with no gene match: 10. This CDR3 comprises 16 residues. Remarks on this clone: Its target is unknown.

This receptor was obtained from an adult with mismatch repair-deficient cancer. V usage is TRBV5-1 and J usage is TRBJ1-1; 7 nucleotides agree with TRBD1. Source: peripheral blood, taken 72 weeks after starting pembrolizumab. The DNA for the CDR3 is TGCGCCAGCAGGGAGGGGGCGCATTCCTTGAACACTGAAGCTTTCTTT. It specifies CASREGAHSLNTEAFF.